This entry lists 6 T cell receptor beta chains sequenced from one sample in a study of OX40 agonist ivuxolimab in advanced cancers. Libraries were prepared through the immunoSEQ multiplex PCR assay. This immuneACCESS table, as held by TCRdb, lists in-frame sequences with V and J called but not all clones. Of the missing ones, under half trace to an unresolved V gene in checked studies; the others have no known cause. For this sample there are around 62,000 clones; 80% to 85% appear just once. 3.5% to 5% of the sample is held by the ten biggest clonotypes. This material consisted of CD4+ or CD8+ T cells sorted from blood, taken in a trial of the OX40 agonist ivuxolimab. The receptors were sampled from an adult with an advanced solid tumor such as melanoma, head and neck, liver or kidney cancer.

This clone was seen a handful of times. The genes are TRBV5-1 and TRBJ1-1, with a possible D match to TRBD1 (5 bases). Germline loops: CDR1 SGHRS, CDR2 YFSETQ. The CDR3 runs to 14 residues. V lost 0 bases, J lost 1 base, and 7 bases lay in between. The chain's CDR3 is CASSLDGQNTEAFF. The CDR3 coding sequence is TGCGCCAGCAGCTTGGATGGACAGAACACTGAAGCTTTCTTT.

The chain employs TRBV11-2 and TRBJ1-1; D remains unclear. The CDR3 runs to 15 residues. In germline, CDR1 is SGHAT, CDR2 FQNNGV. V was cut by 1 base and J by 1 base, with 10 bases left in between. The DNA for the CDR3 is TGTGCCAGCAGCTTAGGGGATGTCGGGAACACTGAAGCTTTCTTT. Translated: CASSLGDVGNTEAFF.

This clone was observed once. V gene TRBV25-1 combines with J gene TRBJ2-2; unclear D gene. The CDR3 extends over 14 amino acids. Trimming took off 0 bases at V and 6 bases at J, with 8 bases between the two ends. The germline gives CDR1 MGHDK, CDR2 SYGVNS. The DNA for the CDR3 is TGTGCCAGCAGTGAATACGTCAGATCCGGGGAGCTGTTTTTT. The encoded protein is CASSEYVRSGELFF.

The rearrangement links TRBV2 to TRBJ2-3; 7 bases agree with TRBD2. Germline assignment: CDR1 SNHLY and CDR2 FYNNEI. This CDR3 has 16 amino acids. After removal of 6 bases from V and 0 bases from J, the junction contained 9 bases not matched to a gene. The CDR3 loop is CASRAPSGSSTDTQYF. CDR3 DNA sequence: TGTGCCAGCAGGGCTCCTAGCGGCTCTAGCACAGATACGCAGTATTTT.

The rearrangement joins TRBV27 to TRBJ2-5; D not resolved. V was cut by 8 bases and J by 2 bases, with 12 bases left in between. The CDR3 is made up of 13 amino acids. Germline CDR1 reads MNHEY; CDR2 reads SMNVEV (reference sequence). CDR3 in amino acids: CASGRWGQETQYF. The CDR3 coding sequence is TGTGCCAGCGGCCGGTGGGGTCAAGAGACCCAGTACTTC.

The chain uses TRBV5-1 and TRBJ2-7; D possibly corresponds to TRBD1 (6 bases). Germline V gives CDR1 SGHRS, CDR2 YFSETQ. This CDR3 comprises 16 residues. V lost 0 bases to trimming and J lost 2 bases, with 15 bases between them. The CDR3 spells CASSLVVRGTPYEQYF. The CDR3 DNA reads TGCGCCAGCAGCTTGGTTGTCAGGGGAACCCCCTACGAGCAGTACTTC. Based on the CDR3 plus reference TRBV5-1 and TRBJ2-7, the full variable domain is KAGVTQTPRYLIKTRGQQVTLSCSPISGHRSVSWYQQTPGQGLQFLFEYFSETQRNKGNFPGRFSGRQFSNSRSEMNVSTLELGDSALYLCASSLVVRGTPYEQYFGPGTRLTVT.